This T cell receptor (beta chain) stems from a study of PD-L1 blockade in urothelial cancer. Study context: It was at some point between 2012 and 2014 that patients started atezolizumab at 1,200 mg intravenously every 3 weeks.

TCR analog templates of synthetic origin were spiked into each PCR. TCRdb's table, derived via immunoSEQ multiplex PCR, lists solely in-frame clones and lacks some. The sample has about 38,000 clones, over 70% seen once; the top ten hold roughly 16%. Note on this clone: Sequence at one end of the junction differs from germline and may be a read error.

The CDR3 sequence is 13 residues long. Germline V gives CDR1 SNHLY, CDR2 FYNNEI. This chain links TRBV2 with TRBJ2-2; D not certain. The sequencing here drew on PBMCs, taken around atezolizumab (anti-PD-L1) treatment. The source is a man between 60 and 75 years old with urothelial cancer. The DNA for the CDR3 is TGTGCCAGCACTAAACAGAACGCCGGGGAGCTGTTTTTT. Its protein product is CASTKQNAGELFF. The whole variable domain, remainder taken from reference TRBV2 and TRBJ2-2, is EPEVTQTPSHQVTQMGQEVILRCVPISNHLYFYWYRQILGQKVEFLVSFYNNEISEKSEIFDDQFSVERPDGSNFTLKIRSTKLEDSAMYFCASTKQNAGELFFGEGSRLTVL.